This entry lists 2 T cell receptor beta chains sequenced from one sample in a study of vaccination and CD4 T cells after COVID-19. Researchers used the Oncomine TCR Beta short-read assay to sequence DNA from cultured CD4+ T cells. TCRdb fed the PCR reads into MiXCR, producing one record per CDR3 protein. The sample yields roughly 25,000 distinct CDR3 sequences, approximately 28% seen once. As for time point: late sampling 161 to 241 days after vaccination in a few convalescent patients. Treatment denoted: approximately 11-day PBMC culture with coronavirus spike peptide pools or control peptides (ViraFEST assay). For these receptors, no antigen is known. Sequenced here: CD4+ T cells from blood, cultured in vitro, sampled about 7 months after SARS-CoV-2 vaccination. The receptors shown here come from a human donor who had recovered from COVID-19.

This clonotype occurred a few times. J is TRBJ2-1 and V is TRBV7-2; possibly TRBD2 for D (5 bases). Per the germline V gene, CDR1 is SGHTA and CDR2 is FQGNSA. The CDR3 spans 13 residues. The V end lost 6 bases, the J end lost 8 bases, and 14 bases lay between the germline ends. The DNA for the CDR3 is TGTGCCAGCAGTTCTCCACCCGGGGATGAGCAGTTCTTC. Its protein product is CASSSPPGDEQFF.

This clonotype was counted a few times. The V gene is TRBV28, the J gene TRBJ1-5, with a tentative D call TRBD1 (5 bases). V gave up 5 bases and J gave up 4 bases, with 12 bases separating them. Germline assignment: CDR1 MDHEN and CDR2 SYDVKM. The CDR3 has 14 residues. Written as DNA, the CDR3 is TGTGCCAGCAGTAAAGACAGCCTAAATCAGCCCCAGCATTTT. This codes for CASSKDSLNQPQHF.